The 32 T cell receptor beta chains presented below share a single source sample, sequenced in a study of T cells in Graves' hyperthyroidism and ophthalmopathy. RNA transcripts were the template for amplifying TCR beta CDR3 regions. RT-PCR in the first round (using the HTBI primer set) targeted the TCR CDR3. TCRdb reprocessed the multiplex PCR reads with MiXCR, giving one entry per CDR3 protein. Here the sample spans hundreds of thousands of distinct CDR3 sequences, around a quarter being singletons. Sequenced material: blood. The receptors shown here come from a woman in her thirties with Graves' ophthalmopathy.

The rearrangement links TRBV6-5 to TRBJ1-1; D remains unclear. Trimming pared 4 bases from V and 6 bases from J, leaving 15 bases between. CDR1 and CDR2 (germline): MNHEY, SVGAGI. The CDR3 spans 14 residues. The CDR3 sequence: CASSSPFPRAEAFF. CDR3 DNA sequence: TGTGCCAGCAGTTCTCCTTTCCCTAGGGCTGAAGCTTTCTTT.

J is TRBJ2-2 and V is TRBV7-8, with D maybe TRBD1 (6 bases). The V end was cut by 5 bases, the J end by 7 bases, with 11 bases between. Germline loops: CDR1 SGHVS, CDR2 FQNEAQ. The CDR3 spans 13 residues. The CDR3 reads CASSPRGIGELFF. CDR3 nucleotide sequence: TGTGCCAGCAGCCCCAGGGGAATCGGGGAGCTGTTTTTT.

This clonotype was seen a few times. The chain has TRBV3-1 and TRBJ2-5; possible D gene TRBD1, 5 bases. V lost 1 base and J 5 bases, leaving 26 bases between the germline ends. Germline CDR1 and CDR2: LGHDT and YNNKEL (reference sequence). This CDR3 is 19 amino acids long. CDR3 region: CASSQVRDWRRAVGETQYF. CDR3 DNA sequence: TGTGCCAGCAGCCAAGTAAGGGATTGGCGCAGGGCCGTCGGCGAGACCCAGTACTTC.

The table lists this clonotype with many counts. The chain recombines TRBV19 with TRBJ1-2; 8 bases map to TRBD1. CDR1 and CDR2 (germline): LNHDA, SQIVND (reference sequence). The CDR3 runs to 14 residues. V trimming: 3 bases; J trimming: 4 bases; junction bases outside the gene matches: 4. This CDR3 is CASSIFQGAYGYTF. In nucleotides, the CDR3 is TGTGCCAGTAGTATCTTCCAGGGGGCCTATGGCTACACCTTC.

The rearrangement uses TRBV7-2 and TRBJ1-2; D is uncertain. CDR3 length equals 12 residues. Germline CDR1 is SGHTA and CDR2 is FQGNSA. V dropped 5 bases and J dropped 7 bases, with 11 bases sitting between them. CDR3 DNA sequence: TGTGCCAGCAGCAGAGTGGCTACTGGCTACACCTTC. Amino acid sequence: CASSRVATGYTF.

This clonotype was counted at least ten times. The CDR3 DNA reads as TGTGCCAGCAGTCGACAACAGGCGAGCAATCAGCCCCAGTATTTT. Translated: CASSRQQASNQPQYF. This chain links TRBV6-5 with TRBJ1-5; D might be TRBD1 (5 bases). The closer fit of TRBJ2-3 to the DNA end suggests the J call may be wrong. Germline CDR1 is MNHEY and CDR2 is SVGAGI. The CDR3 is 15 amino acids.

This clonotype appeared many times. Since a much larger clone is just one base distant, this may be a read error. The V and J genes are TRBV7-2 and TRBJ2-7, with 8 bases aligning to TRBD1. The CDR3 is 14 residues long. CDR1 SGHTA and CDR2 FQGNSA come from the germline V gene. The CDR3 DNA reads TGTGCCAGCAGCTACGGACAGGGAGCGTACGGGCAGTACTTC. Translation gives CASSYGQGAYGQYF.

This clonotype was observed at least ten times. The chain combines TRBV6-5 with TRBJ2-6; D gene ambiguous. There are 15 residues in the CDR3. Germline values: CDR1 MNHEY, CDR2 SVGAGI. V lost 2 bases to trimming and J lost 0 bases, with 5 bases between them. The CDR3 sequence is CASSYGFSGANVLTF. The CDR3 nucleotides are TGTGCCAGCAGTTACGGTTTCTCTGGGGCCAACGTCCTGACTTTC.

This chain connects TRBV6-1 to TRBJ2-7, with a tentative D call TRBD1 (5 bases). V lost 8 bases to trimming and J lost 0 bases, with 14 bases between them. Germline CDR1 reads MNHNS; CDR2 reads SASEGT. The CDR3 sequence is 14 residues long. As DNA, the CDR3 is TGTGCCAGCGGAATTGGACATAGCTCCTACGAGCAGTACTTC. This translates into CASGIGHSSYEQYF.

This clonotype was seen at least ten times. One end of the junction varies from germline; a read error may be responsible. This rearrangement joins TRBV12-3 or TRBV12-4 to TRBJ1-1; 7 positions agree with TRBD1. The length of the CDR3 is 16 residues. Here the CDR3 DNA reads TGTGCCAGCAGTCCCCTCGGCAGGCAGGGGGTTCCTAATTTTCCCTTT. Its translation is CASSPLGRQGVPNFPF.

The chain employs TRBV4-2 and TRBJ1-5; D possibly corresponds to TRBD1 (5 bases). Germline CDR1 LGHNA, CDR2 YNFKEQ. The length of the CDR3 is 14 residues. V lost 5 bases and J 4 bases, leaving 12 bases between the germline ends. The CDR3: CASSTRQQNQPQHF. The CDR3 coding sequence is TGTGCCAGCAGCACCCGACAGCAGAATCAGCCCCAGCATTTT.

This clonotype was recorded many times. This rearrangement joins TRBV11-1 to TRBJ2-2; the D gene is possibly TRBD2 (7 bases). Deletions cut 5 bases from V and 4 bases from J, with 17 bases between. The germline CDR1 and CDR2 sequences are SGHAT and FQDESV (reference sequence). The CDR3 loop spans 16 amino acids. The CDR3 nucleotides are TGTGCCAGCAGCCCACGCGGGGGCCGTGGCACCGGGGAGCTGTTTTTT. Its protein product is CASSPRGGRGTGELFF.

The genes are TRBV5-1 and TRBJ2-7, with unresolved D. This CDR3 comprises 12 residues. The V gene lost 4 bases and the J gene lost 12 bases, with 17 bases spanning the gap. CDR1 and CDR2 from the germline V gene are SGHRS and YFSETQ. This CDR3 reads CASSPETRHWYF. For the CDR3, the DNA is TGCGCCAGCAGCCCAGAGACTCGCCATTGGTACTTC.

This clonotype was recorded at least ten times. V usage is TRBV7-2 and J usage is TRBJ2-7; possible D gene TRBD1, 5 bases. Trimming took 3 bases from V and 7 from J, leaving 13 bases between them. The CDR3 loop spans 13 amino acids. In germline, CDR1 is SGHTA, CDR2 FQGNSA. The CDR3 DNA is TGTGCCAGCAGCTTTCCAGGGAAGAGGGAGCAGTACTTC. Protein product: CASSFPGKREQYF.

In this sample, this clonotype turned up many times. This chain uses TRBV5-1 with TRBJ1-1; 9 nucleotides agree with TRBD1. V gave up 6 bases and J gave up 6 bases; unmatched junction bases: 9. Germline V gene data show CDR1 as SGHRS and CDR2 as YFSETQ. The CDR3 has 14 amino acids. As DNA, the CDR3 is TGCGCCAGCACCCCGGGACAGGGATTTTCTGAAGCTTTCTTT. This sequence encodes CASTPGQGFSEAFF.

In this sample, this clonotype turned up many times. CDR3 amino acids: CSARPGLGNSPLHF. In DNA form, the CDR3 reads TGCAGTGCTAGACCGGGCCTCGGGAATTCACCCCTCCACTTT. The chain has TRBV20-1 and TRBJ1-6; D gene ambiguous. CDR1 and CDR2 from the germline V gene are DFQATT and SNEGSKA (reference sequence). This CDR3 region has 14 residues. V lost 2 bases, J lost 7 bases, and 12 bases lay in between.

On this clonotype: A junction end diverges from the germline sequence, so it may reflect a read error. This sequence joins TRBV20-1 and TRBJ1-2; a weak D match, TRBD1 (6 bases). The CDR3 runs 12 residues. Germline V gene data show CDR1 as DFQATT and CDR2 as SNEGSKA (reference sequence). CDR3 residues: CSALTGSYGYSF. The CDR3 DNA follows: TGCAGTGCCCTAACAGGGAGCTATGGCTACAGCTTC.

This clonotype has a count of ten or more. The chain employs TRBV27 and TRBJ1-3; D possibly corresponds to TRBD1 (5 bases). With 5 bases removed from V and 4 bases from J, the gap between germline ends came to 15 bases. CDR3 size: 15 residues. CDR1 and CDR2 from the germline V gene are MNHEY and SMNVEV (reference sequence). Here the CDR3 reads CASSPSVRVGNTIYF. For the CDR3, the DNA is TGTGCCAGCAGTCCCAGCGTCAGGGTCGGAAACACCATATATTTT.

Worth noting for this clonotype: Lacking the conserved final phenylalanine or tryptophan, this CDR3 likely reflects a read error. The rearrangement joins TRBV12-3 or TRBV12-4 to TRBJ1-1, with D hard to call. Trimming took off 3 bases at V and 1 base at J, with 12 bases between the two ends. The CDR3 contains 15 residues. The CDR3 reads CASSLWIGENTEAFS. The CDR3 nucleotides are TGTGCCAGCAGTTTGTGGATCGGGGAGAACACTGAAGCTTTCTCT.

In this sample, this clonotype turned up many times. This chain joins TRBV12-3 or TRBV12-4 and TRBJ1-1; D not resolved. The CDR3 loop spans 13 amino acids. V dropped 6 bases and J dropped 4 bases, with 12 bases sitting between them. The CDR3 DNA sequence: TGTGCCAGCAGAATCCTCCGGGTCACTGAAGCTTTCTTT. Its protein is CASRILRVTEAFF.

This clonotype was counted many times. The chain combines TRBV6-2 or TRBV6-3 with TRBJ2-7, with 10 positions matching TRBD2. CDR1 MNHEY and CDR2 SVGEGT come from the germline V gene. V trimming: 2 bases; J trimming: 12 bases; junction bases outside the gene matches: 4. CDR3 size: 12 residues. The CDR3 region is CASSYVAGGPYF. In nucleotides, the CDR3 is TGTGCCAGCAGTTACGTAGCGGGGGGACCGTACTTC.

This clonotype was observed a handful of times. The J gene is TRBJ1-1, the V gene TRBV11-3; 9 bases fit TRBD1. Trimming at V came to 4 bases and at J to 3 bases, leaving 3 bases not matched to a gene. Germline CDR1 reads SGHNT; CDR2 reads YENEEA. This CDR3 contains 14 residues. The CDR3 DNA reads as TGTGCCAGCAGCTCGAGACAGGGGGACACTGAAGCTTTCTTT. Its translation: CASSSRQGDTEAFF.

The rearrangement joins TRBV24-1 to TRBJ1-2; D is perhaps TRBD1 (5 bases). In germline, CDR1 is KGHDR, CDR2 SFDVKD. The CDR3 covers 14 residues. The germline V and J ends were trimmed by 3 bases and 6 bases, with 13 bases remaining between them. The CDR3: CATSDERGTNGYTF. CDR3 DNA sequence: TGTGCCACCAGTGATGAGCGGGGGACTAATGGCTACACCTTC.

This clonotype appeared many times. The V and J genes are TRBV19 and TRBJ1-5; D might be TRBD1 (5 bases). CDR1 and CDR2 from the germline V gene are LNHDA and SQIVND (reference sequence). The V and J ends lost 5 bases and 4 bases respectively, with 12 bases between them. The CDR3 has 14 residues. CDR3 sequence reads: CASSSDGANQPQHF. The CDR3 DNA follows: TGTGCCAGTAGTTCGGACGGGGCAAATCAGCCCCAGCATTTT.

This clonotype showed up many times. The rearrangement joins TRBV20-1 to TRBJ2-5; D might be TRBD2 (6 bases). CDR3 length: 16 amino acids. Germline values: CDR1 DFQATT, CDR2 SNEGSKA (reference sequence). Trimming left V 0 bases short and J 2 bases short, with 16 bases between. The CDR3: CSARERLVWGQETQYF. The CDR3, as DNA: TGCAGTGCTAGAGAGAGACTAGTTTGGGGTCAAGAGACCCAGTACTTC.

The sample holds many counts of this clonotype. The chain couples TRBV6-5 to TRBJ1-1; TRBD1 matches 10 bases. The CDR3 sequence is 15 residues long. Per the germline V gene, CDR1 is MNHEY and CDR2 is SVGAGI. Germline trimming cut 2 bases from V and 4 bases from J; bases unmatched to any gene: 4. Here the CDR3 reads CASSYQGQGSTEAFF. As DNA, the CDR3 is TGTGCCAGCAGTTACCAGGGACAGGGGAGCACTGAAGCTTTCTTT.

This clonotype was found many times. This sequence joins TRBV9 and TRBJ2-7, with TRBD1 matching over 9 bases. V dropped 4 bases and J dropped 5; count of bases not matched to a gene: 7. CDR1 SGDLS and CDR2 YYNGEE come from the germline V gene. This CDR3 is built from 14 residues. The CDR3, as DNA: TGTGCCAGCAGCCTCGCGGGACAGGGCAACGAGCAGTACTTC. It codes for CASSLAGQGNEQYF.

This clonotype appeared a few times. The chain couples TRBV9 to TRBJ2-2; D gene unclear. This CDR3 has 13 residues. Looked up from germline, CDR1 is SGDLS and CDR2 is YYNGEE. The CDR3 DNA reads TGTGGCACTGATTGGGAGAACACCGGGGAGCTGTTTTTT. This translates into CGTDWENTGELFF. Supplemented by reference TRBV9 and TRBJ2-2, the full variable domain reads DSGVTQTPKHLITATGQRVTLRCSPRSGDLSVYWYQQSLDQGLQFLIQYYNGEERAKGNILERFSAQQFPDLHSELNLSSLELGDSALYFCGTDWENTGELFFGEGSRLTVL.

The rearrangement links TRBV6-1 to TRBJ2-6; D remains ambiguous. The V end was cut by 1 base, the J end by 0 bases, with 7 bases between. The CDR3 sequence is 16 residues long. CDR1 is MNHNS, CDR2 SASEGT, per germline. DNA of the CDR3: TGTGCCAGCAGTGAAGGGCCGGACTCTGGGGCCAACGTCCTGACTTTC. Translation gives CASSEGPDSGANVLTF.

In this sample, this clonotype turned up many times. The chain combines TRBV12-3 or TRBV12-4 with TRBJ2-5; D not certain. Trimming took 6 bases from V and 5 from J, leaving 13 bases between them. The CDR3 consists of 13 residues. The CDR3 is CASSGLGGETQYF. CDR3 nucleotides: TGTGCCAGCAGCGGGCTGGGTGGGGAGACCCAGTACTTC.

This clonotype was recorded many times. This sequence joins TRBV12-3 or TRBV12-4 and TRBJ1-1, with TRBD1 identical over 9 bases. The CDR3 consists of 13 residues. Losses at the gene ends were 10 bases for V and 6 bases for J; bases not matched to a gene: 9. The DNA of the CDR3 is TGTGCCATCAAGGACAGGGGTGGAGCTGAAGCTTTCTTT. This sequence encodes CAIKDRGGAEAFF.

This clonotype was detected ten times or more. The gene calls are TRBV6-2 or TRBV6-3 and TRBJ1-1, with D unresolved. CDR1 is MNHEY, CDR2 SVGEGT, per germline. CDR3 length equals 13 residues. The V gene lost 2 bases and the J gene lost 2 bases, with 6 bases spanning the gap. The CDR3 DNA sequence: TGTGCCAGCAGTTACGCCCGAAACACTGAAGCTTTCTTT. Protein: CASSYARNTEAFF.